This T cell receptor (beta chain) was sequenced for a study of blood T cells in healthy people across ages. For the study at large: Capturing about one barcoded beta molecule per two T cells was achieved by template switching.

A second PCR, run for about 6 to 11 cycles, used a sample-barcoded 5' primer plus a J-beta primer mix. TCRdb called the 5' RACE reads again in MiXCR, with one record for every CDR3 protein. The sample lists about 1,600,000 distinct CDR3 sequences, approximately 40% occurring once. Drawn from each donor were ten milliliters of peripheral blood. With respect to this clonotype: Its ends do not fully match the called genes, so a read error is possible.

CDR3 length: 11 amino acids. The germline V gene encodes CDR1 DFQATT and CDR2 SNEGSKA (reference sequence). The TCR originated in a woman between 18 and 29 years old in good health. The sequenced sample consisted of blood. This chain links TRBV20-1 with TRBJ2-7; D remains unclear. This chain's CDR3 is CSARVYSEQYF. CDR3 nucleotide sequence: TGCAGTGCGAGAGTATACAGCGAGCAGTACTTC.